The 3 T cell receptor beta chains reported below all come from one sample, sequenced in a study of beta chain features in type 1 diabetes. Study-wide results and caveats: Across all four CD4+ subsets, people with type 1 diabetes showed modestly shorter TCRB CDR3s.

Expressed TCRB transcripts were sequenced because the entire RNA isolate underwent reverse transcription. Libraries were prepared by immunoSEQ multiplex PCR; TCRdb keeps only in-frame clonotypes and omits some of them. The sample lists 280,000 or so clones, 15% occurring once. These receptors are not linked to any known antigen. Input material: naive CD4+ T cells from blood. Every receptor here comes from a man younger than 35 with type 1 diabetes.

For the CDR3, the DNA is TGCGCCAGCAGCTCAGGACAGGGACCTAACTATGGCTACACCTTC. Its protein product is CASSSGQGPNYGYTF. V and J are TRBV5-1 and TRBJ1-2, with 8 bases that match TRBD1. CDR3 size: 15 residues. Trimming took 3 bases from V and 0 from J; bases not matched to a gene: 4. CDR1 and CDR2 (germline): SGHRS, YFSETQ.

The chain carries TRBV29-1 and TRBJ2-5; D might be TRBD2 (6 bases). This CDR3 comprises 12 residues. Per the germline V gene, CDR1 is SQVTM and CDR2 is ANQGSEA. V was cut by 7 bases and J by 1 base, with 10 bases left in between. The chain's CDR3 is CSAGGVQETQYF. DNA of the CDR3: TGCAGCGCCGGCGGGGTCCAAGAGACCCAGTACTTC.

This clone was counted between two and nine times. The rearrangement links TRBV9 to TRBJ1-3, with D possibly matching TRBD1 (6 bases). The V end lost 4 bases, the J end lost 0 bases, and 14 bases lay between the germline ends. This CDR3 is built from 16 residues. Germline values: CDR1 SGDLS, CDR2 YYNGEE. CDR3 region: CASSPQQGRSGNTIYF. As DNA, the CDR3 is TGTGCCAGCAGCCCTCAACAGGGCCGCTCTGGAAACACCATATATTTT.